This T cell receptor beta chain was found in a study of T cell repertoires in cytomegalovirus infection. Study at large: The public TCR beta signatures pointed to both CMV infection and matching HLA type. Notes on the study in general: HLA-C-restricted, CMV-specific TCR beta clonotypes were dominant ex vivo.

TCRdb re-called the reads through MiXCR, storing one row per CDR3 protein. The repertoire consists of roughly 990,000 distinct CDR3 sequences, with approximately 31% occurring once and the leading ten covering around 15%. Details on this clonotype: Its cognate antigen is unknown.

CDR3 length: 11 amino acids. Germline CDR1 and CDR2: SNHLY and FYNNEI. Trimming removed 10 bases from V and 2 bases from J, with 8 bases in between. The V and J genes are TRBV2 and TRBJ1-2; D is perhaps TRBD1 (5 bases). The sequences come from cultured CD8+ T cells from PBMCs, collected from culture after CMV antigen stimulation. This clonotype was sampled from a human donor in good health (CMV status not recorded). Some clones in this sample may be carry-over from other donors' samples. This CDR3 is CAKWGNYGYTF. The CDR3 DNA reads as TGTGCCAAGTGGGGGAACTATGGCTACACCTTC.